This TCR beta chain emerged from a study of CD8+CD57+ T cells in acquired aplastic anemia. Across the study: Isolated CD4+ and CD8+ cells, once sorted, yielded DNA averaging about 3.4 ug. Sequencing produced an average of about 10.8 million reads per healthy donor for CD4+ cells.

Study-level findings and limits: The CD8+ Simpson's diversity of patients and controls was not significantly different. In common between the patients and the controls were around 29 CD8+ CDR3 sequences.

CDR3 and TCR beta VDJ profiling relied on genomic DNA as the template. TCRdb ran MiXCR on the reads and lists one entry per CDR3 protein. The sample has just over 400,000 distinct CDR3 sequences; roughly 64% are singletons. The ends were cut back, 2 bases at V and 8 bases at J, with 19 bases in the middle. The CDR3 has 15 residues. Germline CDR1 and CDR2: SGHRS and YFSETQ. This clonotype was recorded at least ten times. The antigen remains undetermined. This sequence joins TRBV5-1 and TRBJ1-2; D remains unclear. Sequencing used sorted CD4+, CD8+, or CD8+CD57+ T cells (not recorded which) from PBMCs. This TCR was sampled from a human donor in good health, serving as a control. The DNA for the CDR3 is TGCGCCAGCAGCTTCTTTCCCAGTAGAGAAAGCGGCTACACCTTC. It yields the protein CASSFFPSRESGYTF.